The 21 T cell receptor beta chains reported below all come from one sample, sequenced in a study of blood T cell repertoires in COVID-19. TCRdb's copy holds only in-frame clones and misses some; the assay was immunoSEQ multiplex PCR. The sample shows over 150,000 clones, around 86% of them seen only once. The sequenced material came from peripheral blood. The source is a man in his fifties or sixties with active or convalescent COVID-19.

The chain joins TRBV7-2 to TRBJ2-1, with 8 bases matching TRBD2. The junction had 11 bases not matched to a gene; V was cut back by 5 bases and J by 8 bases. Germline V gene lookup returns CDR1 SGHTA and CDR2 FQGNSA. CDR3 length equals 15 residues. The DNA for the CDR3 is TGTGCCAGCAGCATCCTTAGCGGGGCCACAGATGAGCAGTTCTTC. Its protein product is CASSILSGATDEQFF.

This clone has just a few counts. V and J are TRBV2 and TRBJ2-7; possible D gene TRBD2, 5 bases. Germline CDR1 SNHLY, CDR2 FYNNEI. This CDR3 is built from 14 residues. V lost 8 bases and J 4 bases, leaving 18 bases between the germline ends. The CDR3 loop reads CASQRRGDGYEQYF. DNA of the CDR3: TGTGCCAGCCAGAGACGGGGTGATGGGTACGAGCAGTACTTC.

This chain connects TRBV13 to TRBJ1-2; D remains unclear. V dropped 3 bases and J dropped 5 bases, with 16 bases sitting between them. Germline V lookup: CDR1 PRHDT, CDR2 FYEKMQ (reference sequence). The CDR3 length is 15 residues. Written as DNA, the CDR3 is TGTGCCAGCAGCTTCCGGGCCGAGGGTCGGTATGGCTACACCTTC. Its protein product is CASSFRAEGRYGYTF.

CDR3 coding DNA: TGTGCCAGCAGTTTAGGCGGAAGACTAGCGGGAGGCGAGCAGTACTTC. Its translation: CASSLGGRLAGGEQYF. The J gene is TRBJ2-7, the V gene TRBV28, with 13 bases aligning to TRBD2. CDR3 length: 16 amino acids. Germline trimming cut 2 bases from V and 6 bases from J; bases unmatched to any gene: 7. The germline CDR1 and CDR2 sequences are MDHEN and SYDVKM.

The chain carries TRBV5-6 and TRBJ2-7, with 12 bases lining up with TRBD2. V lost 3 bases and J lost 6; bases outside the gene matches: 4. Germline CDR1 SGHDT, CDR2 YYEEEE. The CDR3 has 14 residues. CDR3 region: CASSSTSGGLEQYF. The CDR3 coding sequence is TGTGCCAGCAGCTCCACTAGCGGGGGGCTCGAGCAGTACTTC. The whole variable domain, remainder taken from reference TRBV5-6 and TRBJ2-7, is DAGVTQSPTHLIKTRGQQVTLRCSPKSGHDTVSWYQQALGQGPQFIFQYYEEEERQRGNFPDRFSGHQFPNYSSELNVNALLLGDSALYLCASSSTSGGLEQYFGPGTRLTVT.

The chain recombines TRBV5-1 with TRBJ2-7; 7 bases match TRBD1. This CDR3 has 15 residues. Trimming took 5 bases from V and 0 from J; bases not matched to a gene: 8. Germline V gene sequence: CDR1 SGHRS, CDR2 YFSETQ. The CDR3 coding sequence is TGCGCCAGCAGTGAGGGACAGTTAAGCTCCTACGAGCAGTACTTC. Protein product: CASSEGQLSSYEQYF.

The gene calls are TRBV9 and TRBJ1-1, with 7 bases fitting TRBD1. CDR1 SGDLS and CDR2 YYNGEE come from the germline V gene. V shed 3 bases, J shed 4 bases, and the junction held 0 bases outside the gene matches. The CDR3 consists of 12 residues. CDR3 sequence reads: CASSAGGTEAFF. CDR3 DNA sequence: TGTGCCAGCAGCGCAGGGGGCACTGAAGCTTTCTTT.

The rearrangement uses TRBV25-1 and TRBJ2-1, with D perhaps TRBD1 (8 bases). Trimming shortened V by 8 bases and J by 8 bases, and 19 bases separated the two germline ends. The germline V gene has CDR1 MGHDK and CDR2 SYGVNS. This CDR3 is built from 14 residues. CDR3 sequence reads: CASQAGTGMDEQFF. The DNA of the CDR3 is TGTGCCAGCCAAGCGGGGACAGGCATGGATGAGCAGTTCTTC.

The rearrangement uses TRBV12-3 or TRBV12-4 and TRBJ2-7; tentatively, D is TRBD1 (5 bases). The V end lost 2 bases, the J end lost 3 bases, and 8 bases lay between the germline ends. The CDR3 contains 13 residues. CDR3 nucleotides: TGTGCCAGCAGTTTAACCAGGGACTACGAGCAGTACTTC. Protein product: CASSLTRDYEQYF.

This clone was found a few times. This chain uses TRBV7-2 with TRBJ1-5, with a tentative D call TRBD1 (6 bases). There are 14 residues in the CDR3. The germline gives CDR1 SGHTA, CDR2 FQGNSA. V lost 3 bases and J 4 bases, leaving 10 bases between the germline ends. DNA of the CDR3: TGTGCCAGCAGCTTTACAGGGCTTAATCAGCCCCAGCATTTT. Translating it yields CASSFTGLNQPQHF.

This clone was seen a handful of times. This sequence joins TRBV3-1 (or the pseudogene TRBV3-2) and TRBJ2-7; 9 bases are a match to TRBD1. Germline assignment: CDR1 LGHDT and CDR2 YNNKEL (reference sequence). The CDR3 totals 15 residues. J lost 6 bases, V lost 1 base, and 7 bases had no gene match. The CDR3 is CASSQGPGQGSEQYF. The DNA of the CDR3 is TGTGCCAGCAGCCAAGGACCGGGACAGGGATCCGAGCAGTACTTC.

V and J are TRBV30 and TRBJ1-1; a possible D gene is TRBD1 (5 bases). The CDR3 sequence is 15 residues long. V lost 3 bases to trimming and J lost 0 bases, with 14 bases between them. CDR1 is GTSNPN and CDR2 is SVGIG in the germline V gene (reference sequence). CDR3 in amino acids: CAWSLAGRMNTEAFF. DNA of the CDR3: TGTGCCTGGAGCTTGGCAGGGCGGATGAACACTGAAGCTTTCTTT. Together with reference TRBV30 and TRBJ1-1, the CDR3 gives the full variable domain: SQTIHQWPATLVQPVGSPLSLECTVEGTSNPNLYWYRQAAGRGLQLLFYSVGIGQISSEVPQNLSASRPQDRQFILSSKKLLLSDSGFYLCAWSLAGRMNTEAFFGQGTRLTVV.

This clone occurred once. This sequence joins TRBV2 and TRBJ1-5; 7 bases line up with TRBD1. Germline lookup yields CDR1 SNHLY and CDR2 FYNNEI. Trimming took 2 bases from V and 9 from J; bases not matched to a gene: 10. The CDR3 runs 15 residues. The CDR3 bases are TGTGCCAGCAGTGAATCCGGACAGGTTATTAGGCCCCAGCATTTT. It encodes CASSESGQVIRPQHF.

The chain uses TRBV29-1 and TRBJ1-4; no reliable D call. Germline CDR1 SQVTM, CDR2 ANQGSEA. V was cut by 6 bases and J by 7 bases, with 15 bases left in between. The CDR3 sequence is 13 residues long. The CDR3 sequence is CSVELRGSEKLFF. The CDR3 DNA is TGCAGCGTCGAATTACGTGGGAGTGAAAAACTGTTTTTT.

A few counts support this clone. The J gene is TRBJ2-3, the V gene TRBV19, with 10 bases lining up with TRBD1. The CDR3 sequence is 15 residues long. Trimming cost V 6 bases and J 0 bases; bases outside gene matches: 3. Germline V lookup: CDR1 LNHDA, CDR2 SQIVND (reference sequence). CDR3 amino acids: CASSDRGQSTDTQYF. The CDR3 DNA reads as TGTGCCAGTAGCGACAGGGGGCAAAGCACAGATACGCAGTATTTT.

The chain is built from TRBV10-2 and TRBJ1-1, with D hard to call. V was clipped by 0 bases and J by 3 bases, with 5 bases between them. Germline assignment: CDR1 WSHSY and CDR2 SAAADI. The CDR3 length is 13 residues. The CDR3 here is CASSESPDTEAFF. The CDR3 DNA reads TGCGCCAGCAGTGAGTCGCCAGACACTGAAGCTTTCTTT.

This clone was counted between two and nine times. The chain is built from TRBV6-5 and TRBJ1-2, with no clear D. The CDR3 is 13 residues long. Trimming removed 5 bases from V and 7 bases from J, with 14 bases in between. The V gene's germline CDR1 is MNHEY and CDR2 SVGAGI. Here the CDR3 reads CASSPGGEAGYTF. DNA for the CDR3: TGTGCCAGCAGTCCCGGTGGAGAGGCTGGCTACACCTTC.

This sequence joins TRBV6-5 and TRBJ1-1; D is possibly TRBD1 (6 bases). Per the germline V gene, CDR1 is MNHEY and CDR2 is SVGAGI. V shed 6 bases and J shed 4 bases, with 15 bases lying between them. The CDR3 spans 14 residues. The CDR3 loop reads CASRMDSSGTEAFF. CDR3 bases: TGTGCCAGCAGGATGGACAGCTCGGGCACTGAAGCTTTCTTT.

The chain uses TRBV7-3 and TRBJ2-1; a possible D gene is TRBD2 (5 bases). This CDR3 contains 15 residues. Germline V gene sequence: CDR1 SGHTA, CDR2 FQGTGA. V gave up 5 bases and J gave up 0 bases, with 11 bases separating them. CDR3 sequence (DNA): TGTGCCAGCAGCAACGGTGGGAGCTCCTACAATGAGCAGTTCTTC. As protein: CASSNGGSSYNEQFF.

The rearrangement joins TRBV14 to TRBJ1-6; 7 nucleotides match TRBD1. This CDR3 comprises 15 residues. V was pared by 4 bases and J by 5 bases, with 5 bases of the junction left unmatched. Germline assignment: CDR1 SGHDN and CDR2 FVKESK. CDR3 DNA: TGTGCCAGCAGCCCTAGGACAGGCAATAATTCACCCCTCCACTTT. This codes for CASSPRTGNNSPLHF.

The rearrangement links TRBV7-2 to TRBJ1-1, with a possible D match to TRBD1 (6 bases). Germline V gene data show CDR1 as SGHTA and CDR2 as FQGNSA. The CDR3 is made up of 14 amino acids. V lost 4 bases and J lost 3, with 12 bases in between. The CDR3 DNA reads TGTGCCAGCAGCTCGTACAGGGCAGACACTGAAGCTTTCTTT. Protein sequence: CASSSYRADTEAFF. Using reference TRBV7-2 and TRBJ1-1 for the parts outside the CDR3, the full variable domain is GAGVSQSPSNKVTEKGKDVELRCDPISGHTALYWYRQSLGQGLEFLIYFQGNSAPDKSGLPSDRFSAERTGGSVSTLTIQRTQQEDSAVYLCASSSYRADTEAFFGQGTRLTVV.